A single count supports the clone carrying this TCR beta chain. Its antigen is not known. This sample was included in a study of cytomegalovirus exposure and HLA in healthy donors. Study-wide points: Cytomegalovirus association was listed for roughly 160 TCR beta chains. V- and J-gene trimming of TCR beta was linked (in a later analysis) to a missense DCLRE1C variant.

With 60 Vbeta and 13 Jbeta primers, the PCR was carried out. The repertoire was sequenced with immunoSEQ multiplex PCR; TCRdb's copy has only in-frame clones and lacks some. Of under 140,000 clones detected, around 80% appear once; the ten largest clones hold about 6.6%. Input material: PBMCs. The sequence derives from a man under 40 in good health and CMV-seropositive.

DNA of the CDR3: TGTGCCAGCAGTCAAGGACAGCAATACACCTTC. This encodes CASSQGQQYTF. The chain combines TRBV6-5 with TRBJ1-2; possibly TRBD1 for D (6 bases). CDR1 MNHEY and CDR2 SVGAGI come from the germline V gene. The V gene lost 5 bases and the J gene lost 11 bases, with 12 bases spanning the gap. The CDR3 runs 11 residues.